The clone carrying this T cell receptor beta chain was detected once. Antigen specificity is unknown. The data are from a study of CD8+CD57+ T cells in acquired aplastic anemia. Study background: The DNA of sorted CD4+ and CD8+ cells averaged around 3 ug. Points from the study as a whole: Patients and controls shared twenty-nine CD8+ CDR3 sequences, highly expressed in patients.

Germline CDR1 KGHDR, CDR2 SFDVKD. CDR3 length: 14 residues. Trimming removed 0 bases from V and 6 bases from J, with 7 bases in between. The template for TCR beta VDJ and CDR3 sequence profiling was genomic DNA. TCRdb redid the calling of the reads with MiXCR, one entry per CDR3 protein. Among just over 400,000 distinct CDR3 sequences listed, about two thirds were seen once. The receptor was isolated from a human donor in good health, serving as a control. Sequencing was done on a sample of sorted CD4+, CD8+, or CD8+CD57+ T cells (not recorded which) from PBMCs. This chain joins TRBV24-1 and TRBJ2-2, with D unresolved. CDR3 sequence: CATSDLRSPGELFF. The CDR3 region has the DNA TGTGCCACCAGTGATTTGAGGTCACCCGGGGAGCTGTTTTTT.